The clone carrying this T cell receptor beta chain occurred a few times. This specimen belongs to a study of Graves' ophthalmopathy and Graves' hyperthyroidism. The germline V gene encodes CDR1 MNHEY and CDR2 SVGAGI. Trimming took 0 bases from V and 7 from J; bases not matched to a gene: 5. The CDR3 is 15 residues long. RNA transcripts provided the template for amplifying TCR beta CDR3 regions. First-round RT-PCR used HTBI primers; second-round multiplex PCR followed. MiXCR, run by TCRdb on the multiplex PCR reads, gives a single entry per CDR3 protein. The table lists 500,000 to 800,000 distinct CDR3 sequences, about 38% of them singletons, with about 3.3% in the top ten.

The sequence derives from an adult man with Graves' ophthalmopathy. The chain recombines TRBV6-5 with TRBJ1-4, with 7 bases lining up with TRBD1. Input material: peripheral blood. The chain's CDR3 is CASSYSRTGGEKLFF. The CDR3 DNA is TGTGCCAGCAGTTACTCACGGACAGGTGGTGAAAAACTGTTTTTT.